This entry lists 22 T cell receptor beta chains sequenced from one sample in a study of resident and recirculating memory T cells in vitiligo. The table came from immunoSEQ multiplex PCR; TCRdb's copy has only in-frame clones and leaves some out. The table has tens of thousands of clones, roughly 90% seen once. The sequencing input was blood. These receptor sequences come from a male donor with vitiligo.

V is TRBV30 and J is TRBJ1-2; TRBD1 agrees at 8 bases. This CDR3 contains 14 residues. Trimming cost V 5 bases and J 4 bases; bases outside gene matches: 9. Germline V CDR1 and CDR2: GTSNPN, SVGIG (reference sequence). The CDR3 sequence is CAWARTGTGYGYTF. Written as DNA, the CDR3 is TGTGCCTGGGCCCGGACAGGGACGGGCTATGGCTACACCTTC.

The chain couples TRBV2 to TRBJ1-5; 9 positions agree with TRBD1. CDR1 is SNHLY and CDR2 is FYNNEI in the germline V gene. The CDR3 totals 14 residues. V was pared by 6 bases and J by 7 bases, with 7 bases of the junction left unmatched. The CDR3 reads CASSRQGVQQPQHF. The CDR3 DNA reads as TGTGCCAGCAGCCGACAGGGGGTTCAACAGCCCCAGCATTTT.

This chain joins TRBV9 and TRBJ1-1, with a possible D match to TRBD1 (5 bases). Germline V gene sequence: CDR1 SGDLS, CDR2 YYNGEE. V lost 4 bases and J lost 1, with 11 bases in between. The CDR3 is 14 amino acids. Here the CDR3 DNA reads TGTGCCAGCAGCTATACTCAGGGGAACACTGAAGCTTTCTTT. This encodes CASSYTQGNTEAFF.

V is TRBV5-1 and J is TRBJ1-2, with unresolved D. Germline CDR1 reads SGHRS; CDR2 reads YFSETQ. CDR3 length equals 13 residues. The V gene lost 4 bases and the J gene lost 6 bases, with 13 bases spanning the gap. The CDR3 loop is CASSLEHVNGYTF. The CDR3 DNA reads TGCGCCAGCAGCCTAGAACACGTTAATGGCTACACCTTC.

V and J are TRBV19 and TRBJ1-2; tentative D call: TRBD1 (5 bases). CDR1 is LNHDA and CDR2 is SQIVND in the germline V gene (reference sequence). The V end lost 6 bases, the J end lost 5 bases, and 13 bases lay between the germline ends. The CDR3 sequence is 13 residues long. The CDR3, as DNA: TGTGCCAGTAGCGCGACAGCAGGATATGGCTACACCTTC. Protein product: CASSATAGYGYTF. Filled out from reference TRBV19 and TRBJ1-2, the complete variable domain reads DGGITQSPKYLFRKEGQNVTLSCEQNLNHDAMYWYRQDPGQGLRLIYYSQIVNDFQKGDIAEGYSVSREKKESFPLTVTSAQKNPTAFYLCASSATAGYGYTFGSGTRLTVV.

This chain connects TRBV27 to TRBJ1-5; 10 positions agree with TRBD1. The junction had 7 bases not matched to a gene; V was cut back by 5 bases and J by 0 bases. CDR3 size: 17 residues. CDR1 is MNHEY and CDR2 is SMNVEV in the germline V gene (reference sequence). The CDR3 region has the DNA TGTGCCAGCAGTCCCAGGACAGGGGGGTATAGCAATCAGCCCCAGCATTTT. Translation gives CASSPRTGGYSNQPQHF.

The chain carries TRBV6-5 and TRBJ2-7; perhaps TRBD1 as D (5 bases). The V and J ends lost 2 bases and 12 bases respectively, with 14 bases between them. Germline assignment: CDR1 MNHEY and CDR2 SVGAGI. The CDR3 totals 12 residues. CDR3: CASSYETGAWYF. The CDR3 nucleotides are TGTGCCAGCAGTTACGAAACAGGAGCCTGGTACTTC.

This clone has just one count. V and J are TRBV9 and TRBJ1-4, with no clear D. V shed 2 bases and J shed 7 bases, with 18 bases lying between them. Germline CDR1 reads SGDLS; CDR2 reads YYNGEE. This CDR3 is built from 16 residues. CDR3 coding DNA: TGTGCCAGCAGCGTGGGTGGTGGAGCCCAGCCTGAAAAACTGTTTTTT. Residues: CASSVGGGAQPEKLFF.

The chain is built from TRBV18 and TRBJ2-7; tentative D call: TRBD1 (6 bases). Trimming cost V 2 bases and J 1 base, with 9 bases left between them. CDR3 length: 14 amino acids. Germline assignment: CDR1 KGHSH and CDR2 LQKENI. CDR3 sequence reads: CASSPDRLSYEQYF. CDR3 sequence (DNA): TGTGCCAGCTCACCAGACAGGCTTTCCTACGAGCAGTACTTC.

The V call is TRBV28, the J call TRBJ1-2, with 7 bases fitting TRBD1. Germline V CDR1 and CDR2: MDHEN, SYDVKM. The trim removed 8 bases at V and 3 bases at J, leaving 18 bases unmatched. The CDR3 consists of 17 residues. CDR3 in DNA: TGTGCCAGCCACCCTTCGGACACTCTCAGGGGGGACTATGGCTACACCTTC. Protein product: CASHPSDTLRGDYGYTF.

The chain uses TRBV18 and TRBJ2-6; D call uncertain. The CDR3 has 18 residues. CDR1 KGHSH and CDR2 LQKENI come from the germline V gene. V was shortened by 6 bases and J by 0 bases, with 18 bases between the two germline ends. CDR3 sequence reads: CASSSSVAARSGANVLTF. CDR3 sequence (DNA): TGTGCCAGCTCTTCATCAGTGGCGGCACGCTCTGGGGCCAACGTCCTGACTTTC.

The chain carries TRBV5-4 and TRBJ2-7; 7 nucleotides agree with TRBD1. This CDR3 is built from 13 residues. V lost 0 bases to trimming and J lost 5 bases; unmatched junction nucleotides: 2. Looked up from germline, CDR1 is SGHNT and CDR2 is YYREEE (reference sequence). CDR3 DNA sequence: TGTGCCAGCAGCTTGGGACAGGGCGACGAGCAGTACTTC. Translation gives CASSLGQGDEQYF.

V is TRBV11-1 and J is TRBJ2-7; a weak D match, TRBD1 (5 bases). The germline V gene has CDR1 SGHAT and CDR2 FQDESV (reference sequence). V was cut by 5 bases and J by 4 bases, with 9 bases left in between. The CDR3 is made up of 12 amino acids. CDR3 DNA sequence: TGTGCCAGCAGCGATCAGGGATACGAGCAGTACTTC. It codes for CASSDQGYEQYF.

The chain uses TRBV7-9 and TRBJ1-1; 11 bases are shared with TRBD1. Germline-derived CDR1 and CDR2 are SEHNR and FQNEAQ (reference sequence). The CDR3 is made up of 13 amino acids. Trimming removed 4 bases from V and 10 bases from J; junction bases left unmatched: 5. The CDR3 region has the DNA TGTGCCAGCAGCTACGGGGACAGGGGGGGAGCTTTCTTT. It translates to CASSYGDRGGAFF.

V gene TRBV5-4 combines with J gene TRBJ1-6; D gene uncertain. This CDR3 has 14 residues. The V gene's germline CDR1 is SGHNT and CDR2 YYREEE (reference sequence). V gave up 5 bases and J gave up 0 bases, with 6 bases separating them. CDR3 coding DNA: TGTGCCAGCAGGAAGAGCTCCTATAATTCACCCCTCCACTTT. Residues: CASRKSSYNSPLHF.

This clone was recorded many times. The V call is TRBV27, the J call TRBJ2-1; 7 bases align to TRBD2. The CDR3 spans 13 residues. Germline values: CDR1 MNHEY, CDR2 SMNVEV (reference sequence). Trimming took 0 bases from V and 9 from J; bases not matched to a gene: 2. The CDR3 loop reads CASSLSGRGEQFF. As DNA, the CDR3 is TGTGCCAGCAGTTTATCAGGGAGGGGTGAGCAGTTCTTC.

The chain uses TRBV19 and TRBJ2-5; 7 bases line up with TRBD2. From germline, CDR1 is LNHDA and CDR2 SQIVND (reference sequence). With 4 bases clipped from V and 5 bases from J, the junction kept 7 bases outside the gene matches. There are 14 residues in the CDR3. For the CDR3, the DNA is TGTGCCAGTAGTACCCAACTAGCGACGGAGACCCAGTACTTC. Protein sequence: CASSTQLATETQYF.

The chain has TRBV25-1 and TRBJ2-2; 8 bases align to TRBD2. The germline V gene has CDR1 MGHDK and CDR2 SYGVNS. V trimming: 1 base; J trimming: 1 base; junction bases outside the gene matches: 2. The CDR3 covers 16 residues. The CDR3 here is CASSESSGGNTGELFF. The CDR3 region has the DNA TGTGCCAGCAGTGAATCGAGCGGGGGGAACACCGGGGAGCTGTTTTTT.

The V and J genes are TRBV25-1 and TRBJ2-1; TRBD1 might be the D (7 bases). Germline CDR1 MGHDK, CDR2 SYGVNS. V dropped 6 bases and J dropped 9 bases, with 21 bases sitting between them. The CDR3 runs to 15 residues. In nucleotides, the CDR3 is TGTGCCAGCAGCAGATCAGACAGGGAGGCCGGTGAGCAGTTCTTC. Encoded protein: CASSRSDREAGEQFF.

V is TRBV6-1 and J is TRBJ2-7, with 9 bases fitting TRBD1. This CDR3 comprises 16 residues. Germline CDR1 reads MNHNS; CDR2 reads SASEGT. The V gene end was trimmed by 4 bases and the J gene end by 3 bases; junction bases not matched to a gene: 10. Written as DNA, the CDR3 is TGTGCCAGCAGTGTCTTTTTAGGACAGGGGTTCTACGAGCAGTACTTC. It yields the protein CASSVFLGQGFYEQYF.

The chain links TRBV6-5 to TRBJ1-4; D is unclear. From germline, CDR1 is MNHEY and CDR2 SVGAGI. The CDR3 consists of 14 residues. V lost 5 bases, J lost 7 bases, and 14 bases lay in between. The CDR3 DNA reads as TGTGCCAGCAGTCCCACATGGAGCATTGAAAAACTGTTTTTT. It is translated as CASSPTWSIEKLFF.

The chain has TRBV5-4 and TRBJ1-3; unclear D gene. The germline CDR1 and CDR2 sequences are SGHNT and YYREEE (reference sequence). The length of the CDR3 is 17 residues. Trimming stripped 0 bases from V and 0 bases from J, with 13 bases between. CDR3 in amino acids: CASSLDPGAHSGNTIYF. CDR3 nucleotide sequence: TGTGCCAGCAGCTTGGATCCAGGCGCTCACTCTGGAAACACCATATATTTT.